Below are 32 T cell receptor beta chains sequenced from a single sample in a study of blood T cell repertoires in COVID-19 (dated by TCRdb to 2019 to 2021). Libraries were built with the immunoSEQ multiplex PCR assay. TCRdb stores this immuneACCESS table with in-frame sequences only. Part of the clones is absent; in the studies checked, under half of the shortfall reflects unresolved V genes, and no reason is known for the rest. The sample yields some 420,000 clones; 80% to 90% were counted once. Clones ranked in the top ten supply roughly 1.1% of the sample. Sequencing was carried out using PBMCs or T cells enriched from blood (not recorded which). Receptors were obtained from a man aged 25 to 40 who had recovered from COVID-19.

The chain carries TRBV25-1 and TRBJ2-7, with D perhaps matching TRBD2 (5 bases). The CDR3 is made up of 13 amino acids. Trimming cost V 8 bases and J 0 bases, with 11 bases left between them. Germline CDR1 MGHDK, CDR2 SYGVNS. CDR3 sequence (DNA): TGTGCCAGCTCCAAGAGCGGCTCCTACGAGCAGTACTTC. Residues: CASSKSGSYEQYF.

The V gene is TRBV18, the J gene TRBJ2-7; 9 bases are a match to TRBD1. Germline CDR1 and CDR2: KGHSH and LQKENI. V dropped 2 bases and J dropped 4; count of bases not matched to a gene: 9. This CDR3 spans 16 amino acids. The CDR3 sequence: CASSPKGQGFVYEQYF. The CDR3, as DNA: TGTGCCAGCTCACCAAAGGGACAGGGATTTGTTTACGAGCAGTACTTC.

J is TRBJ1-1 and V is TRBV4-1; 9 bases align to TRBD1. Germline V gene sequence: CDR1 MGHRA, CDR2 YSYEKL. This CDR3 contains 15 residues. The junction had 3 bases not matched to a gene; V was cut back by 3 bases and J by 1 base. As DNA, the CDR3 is TGCGCCAGCAGCCACCCGGGACAGGGGAACACTGAAGCTTTCTTT. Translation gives CASSHPGQGNTEAFF.

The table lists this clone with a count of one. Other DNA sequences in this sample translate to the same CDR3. CDR3 protein: CASSLTRNTEAFF. The CDR3 nucleotides read TGTGCCAGCAGTTTAACGAGGAACACTGAAGCTTTCTTT. The chain joins TRBV27 to TRBJ1-1; no reliable D call. This CDR3 is 13 amino acids long. Between the trimmed V and J ends, which lost 2 bases and 1 base, there was a span of 5 bases. Germline values: CDR1 MNHEY, CDR2 SMNVEV (reference sequence).

CDR3 coding DNA: TGCGCCAGCAGTCCGGGACTAGCGGGAGTCATTAACTCAGATACGCAGTATTTT. It specifies CASSPGLAGVINSDTQYF. The V call is TRBV5-1, the J call TRBJ2-3, with 14 bases matching TRBD2. The CDR3 runs to 18 residues. V shed 5 bases, J shed 4 bases, and the junction held 12 bases outside the gene matches. Germline V lookup: CDR1 SGHRS, CDR2 YFSETQ.

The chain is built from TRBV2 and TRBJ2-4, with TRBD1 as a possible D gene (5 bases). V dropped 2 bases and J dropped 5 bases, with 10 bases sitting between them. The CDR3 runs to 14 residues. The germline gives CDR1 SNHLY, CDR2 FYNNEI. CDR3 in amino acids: CASSEQGDENIQYF. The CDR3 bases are TGTGCCAGCAGTGAACAGGGTGATGAAAACATTCAGTACTTC.

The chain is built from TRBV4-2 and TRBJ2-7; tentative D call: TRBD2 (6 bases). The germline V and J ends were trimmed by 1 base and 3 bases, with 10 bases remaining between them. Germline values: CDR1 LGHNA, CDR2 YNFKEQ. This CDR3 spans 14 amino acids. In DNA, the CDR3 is TGTGCCAGCAGCCAAGGGGGACTGGTCTACGAGCAGTACTTC. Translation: CASSQGGLVYEQYF.

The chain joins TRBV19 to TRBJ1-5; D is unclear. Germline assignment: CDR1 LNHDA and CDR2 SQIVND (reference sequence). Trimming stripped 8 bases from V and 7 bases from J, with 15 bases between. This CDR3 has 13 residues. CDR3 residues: CASGGSAGQPQHF. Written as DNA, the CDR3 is TGTGCCAGTGGTGGGTCGGCGGGCCAGCCCCAGCATTTT.

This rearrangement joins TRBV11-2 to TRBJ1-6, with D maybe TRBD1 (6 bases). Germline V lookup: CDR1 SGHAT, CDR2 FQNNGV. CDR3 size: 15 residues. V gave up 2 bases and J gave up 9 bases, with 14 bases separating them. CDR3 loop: CASSLLTGGGSPLHF. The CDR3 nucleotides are TGTGCCAGCAGCTTACTGACAGGAGGTGGTTCACCCCTCCACTTT.

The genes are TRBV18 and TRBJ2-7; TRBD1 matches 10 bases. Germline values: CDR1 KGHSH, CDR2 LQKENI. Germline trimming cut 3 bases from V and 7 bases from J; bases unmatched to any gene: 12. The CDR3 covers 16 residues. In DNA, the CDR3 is TGTGCCAGCTCACCTACCGGGACAGGGGCCCGCCTGGAGCAGTACTTC. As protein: CASSPTGTGARLEQYF.

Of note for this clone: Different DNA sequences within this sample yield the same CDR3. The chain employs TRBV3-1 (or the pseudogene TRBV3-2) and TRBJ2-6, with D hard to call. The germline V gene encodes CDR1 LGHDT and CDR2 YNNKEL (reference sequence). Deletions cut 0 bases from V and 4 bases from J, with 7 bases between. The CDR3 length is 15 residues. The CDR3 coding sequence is TGTGCCAGCAGCCAAGATTCTACGGGGGCCAACGTCCTGACTTTC. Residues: CASSQDSTGANVLTF.

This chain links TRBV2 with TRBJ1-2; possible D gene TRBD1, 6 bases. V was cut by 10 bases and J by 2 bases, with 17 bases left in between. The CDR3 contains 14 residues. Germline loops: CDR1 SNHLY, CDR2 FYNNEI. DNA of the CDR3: TGTGCCATTAGAGGGGGAGGGAGGAACTATGGCTACACCTTC. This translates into CAIRGGGRNYGYTF. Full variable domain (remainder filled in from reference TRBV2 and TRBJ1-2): EPEVTQTPSHQVTQMGQEVILRCVPISNHLYFYWYRQILGQKVEFLVSFYNNEISEKSEIFDDQFSVERPDGSNFTLKIRSTKLEDSAMYFCAIRGGGRNYGYTFGSGTRLTVV.

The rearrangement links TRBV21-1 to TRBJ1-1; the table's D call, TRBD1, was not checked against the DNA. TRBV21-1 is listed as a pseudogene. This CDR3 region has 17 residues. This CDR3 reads CASSLVDRAPMNTEAFF. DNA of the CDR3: TGTGCCAGCAGCCTAGTGGACAGAGCACCCATGAACACTGAAGCTTTCTTT.

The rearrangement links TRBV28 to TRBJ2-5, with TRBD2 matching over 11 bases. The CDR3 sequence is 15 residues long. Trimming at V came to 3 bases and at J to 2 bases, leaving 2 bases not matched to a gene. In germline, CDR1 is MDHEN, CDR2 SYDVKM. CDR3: CASSLRLAGQETQYF. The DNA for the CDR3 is TGTGCCAGCAGTTTGCGACTAGCGGGGCAAGAGACCCAGTACTTC.

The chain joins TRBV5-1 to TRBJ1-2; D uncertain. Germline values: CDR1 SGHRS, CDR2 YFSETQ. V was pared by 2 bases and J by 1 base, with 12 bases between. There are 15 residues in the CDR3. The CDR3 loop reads CASSFLRRDNYGYTF. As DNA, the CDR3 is TGCGCCAGCAGCTTCCTTAGGAGGGATAACTATGGCTACACCTTC.

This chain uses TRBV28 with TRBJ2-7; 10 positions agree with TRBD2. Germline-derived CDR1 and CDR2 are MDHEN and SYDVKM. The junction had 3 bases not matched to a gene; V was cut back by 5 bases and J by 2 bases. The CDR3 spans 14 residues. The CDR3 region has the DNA TGTGCCAGCAGTCAAAGCGGGAGGGCCTACGAGCAGTACTTC. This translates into CASSQSGRAYEQYF.

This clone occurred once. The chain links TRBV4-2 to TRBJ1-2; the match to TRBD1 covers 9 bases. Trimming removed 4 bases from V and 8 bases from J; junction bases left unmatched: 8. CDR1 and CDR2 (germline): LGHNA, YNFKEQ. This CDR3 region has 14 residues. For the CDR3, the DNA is TGTGCCAGCAGCCGCCCCGGGACAGGGAACGGCTACACCTTC. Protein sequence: CASSRPGTGNGYTF.

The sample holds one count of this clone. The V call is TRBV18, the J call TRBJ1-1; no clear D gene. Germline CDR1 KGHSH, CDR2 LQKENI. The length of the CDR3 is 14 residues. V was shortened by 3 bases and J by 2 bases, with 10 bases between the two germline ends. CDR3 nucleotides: TGTGCCAGCTCACCTAGAGCGGGTAACACTGAAGCTTTCTTT. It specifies CASSPRAGNTEAFF.

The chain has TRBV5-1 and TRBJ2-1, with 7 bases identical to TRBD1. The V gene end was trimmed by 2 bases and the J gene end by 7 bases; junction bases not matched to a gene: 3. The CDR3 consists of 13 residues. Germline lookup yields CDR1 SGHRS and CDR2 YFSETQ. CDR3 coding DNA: TGCGCCAGCAGCTTCGAGGGGGCGAATGAGCAGTTCTTC. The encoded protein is CASSFEGANEQFF.

The CDR3 protein is CASSQVDLETQYF. CDR3 DNA: TGCGCCAGCAGCCAAGTTGACTTGGAGACCCAGTACTTC. The chain uses TRBV4-1 and TRBJ2-5; the D is unclear. This CDR3 has 13 amino acids. The germline V gene has CDR1 MGHRA and CDR2 YSYEKL. Between the trimmed V and J ends, which lost 1 base and 5 bases, there was a span of 8 bases.

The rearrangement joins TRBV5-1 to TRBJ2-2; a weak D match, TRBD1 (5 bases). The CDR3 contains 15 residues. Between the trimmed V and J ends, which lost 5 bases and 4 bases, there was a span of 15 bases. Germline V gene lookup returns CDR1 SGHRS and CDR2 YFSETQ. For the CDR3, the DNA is TGCGCCAGCAGGCCCAGACAGAGTCTCACCGGGGAGCTGTTTTTT. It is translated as CASRPRQSLTGELFF.

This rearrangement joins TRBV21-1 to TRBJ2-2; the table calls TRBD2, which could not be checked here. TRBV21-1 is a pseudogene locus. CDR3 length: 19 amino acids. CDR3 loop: CASSKVRLAGGPGTGELFF. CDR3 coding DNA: TGTGCCAGCAGCAAAGTGAGACTAGCGGGAGGGCCGGGCACCGGGGAGCTGTTTTTT.

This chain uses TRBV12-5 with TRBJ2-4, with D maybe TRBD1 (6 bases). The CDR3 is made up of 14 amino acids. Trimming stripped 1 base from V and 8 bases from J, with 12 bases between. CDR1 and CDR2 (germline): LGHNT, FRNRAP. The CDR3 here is CASGLGQAIYIQYF. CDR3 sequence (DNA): TGTGCTAGTGGTTTGGGACAGGCAATTTACATTCAGTACTTC.

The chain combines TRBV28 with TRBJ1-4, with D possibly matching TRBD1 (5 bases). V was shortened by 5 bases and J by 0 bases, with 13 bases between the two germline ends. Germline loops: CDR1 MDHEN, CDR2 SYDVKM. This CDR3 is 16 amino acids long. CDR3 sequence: CASSTPGSATNEKLFF. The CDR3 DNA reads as TGTGCCAGCAGTACCCCAGGGTCTGCAACTAATGAAAAACTGTTTTTT.

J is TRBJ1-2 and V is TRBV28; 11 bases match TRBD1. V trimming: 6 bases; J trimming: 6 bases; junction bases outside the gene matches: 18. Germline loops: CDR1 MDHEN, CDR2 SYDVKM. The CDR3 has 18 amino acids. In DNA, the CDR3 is TGTGCCAGCAGCCTCACCATTGGACAGGGGGCGCTTATTAATGGCTACACCTTC. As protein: CASSLTIGQGALINGYTF.

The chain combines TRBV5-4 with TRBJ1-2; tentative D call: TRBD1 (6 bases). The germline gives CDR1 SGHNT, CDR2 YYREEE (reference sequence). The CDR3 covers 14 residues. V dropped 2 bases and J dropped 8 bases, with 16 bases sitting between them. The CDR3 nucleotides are TGTGCCAGCAGCTTTTCAGGGGACCTCAAAGGCTACACCTTC. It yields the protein CASSFSGDLKGYTF.

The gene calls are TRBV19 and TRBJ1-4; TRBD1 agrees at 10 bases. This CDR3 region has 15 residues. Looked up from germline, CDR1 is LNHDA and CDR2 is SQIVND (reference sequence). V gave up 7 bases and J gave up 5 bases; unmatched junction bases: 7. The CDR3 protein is CASNMEGQGNEKLFF. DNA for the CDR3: TGTGCCAGTAACATGGAGGGACAGGGGAATGAAAAACTGTTTTTT.

The CDR3 region has the DNA TGTGCCACCAGTGTTTCGGTAGCCGAAGATACGCAGTATTTT. It is translated as CATSVSVAEDTQYF. The chain joins TRBV24-1 to TRBJ2-3, with D unresolved. Trimming removed 5 bases at V and 5 bases at J, with 13 bases between. Germline V gene data show CDR1 as KGHDR and CDR2 as SFDVKD. The CDR3 covers 14 residues.

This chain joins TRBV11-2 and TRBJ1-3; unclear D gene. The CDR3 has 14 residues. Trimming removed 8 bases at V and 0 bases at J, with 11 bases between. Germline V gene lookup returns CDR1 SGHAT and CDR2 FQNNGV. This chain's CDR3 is CASSSVYSGNTIYF. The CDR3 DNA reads TGTGCCAGCTCCAGCGTTTACTCTGGAAACACCATATATTTT.

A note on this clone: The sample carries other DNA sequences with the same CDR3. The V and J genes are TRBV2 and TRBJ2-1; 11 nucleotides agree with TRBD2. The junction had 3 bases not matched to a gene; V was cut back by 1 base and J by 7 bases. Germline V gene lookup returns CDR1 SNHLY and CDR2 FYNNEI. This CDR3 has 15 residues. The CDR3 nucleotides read TGTGCCAGCAGTGAAGGGACTAGCGGGTATAATGAGCAGTTCTTC. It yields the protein CASSEGTSGYNEQFF.

CDR3 in amino acids: CASSWDRAGNTIYF. CDR3 sequence (DNA): TGTGCCAGCAGCTGGGACAGGGCTGGAAACACCATATATTTT. This sequence joins TRBV5-4 and TRBJ1-3, with 9 bases that match TRBD1. Germline lookup yields CDR1 SGHNT and CDR2 YYREEE (reference sequence). V dropped 3 bases and J dropped 2; count of bases not matched to a gene: 0. The CDR3 extends over 14 amino acids.

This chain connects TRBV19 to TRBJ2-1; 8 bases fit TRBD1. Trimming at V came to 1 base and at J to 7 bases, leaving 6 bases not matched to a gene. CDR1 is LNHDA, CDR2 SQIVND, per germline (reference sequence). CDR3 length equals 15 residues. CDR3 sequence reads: CASSIGAGGRNEQFF. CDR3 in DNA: TGTGCCAGTAGTATAGGGGCAGGGGGCAGGAATGAGCAGTTCTTC.